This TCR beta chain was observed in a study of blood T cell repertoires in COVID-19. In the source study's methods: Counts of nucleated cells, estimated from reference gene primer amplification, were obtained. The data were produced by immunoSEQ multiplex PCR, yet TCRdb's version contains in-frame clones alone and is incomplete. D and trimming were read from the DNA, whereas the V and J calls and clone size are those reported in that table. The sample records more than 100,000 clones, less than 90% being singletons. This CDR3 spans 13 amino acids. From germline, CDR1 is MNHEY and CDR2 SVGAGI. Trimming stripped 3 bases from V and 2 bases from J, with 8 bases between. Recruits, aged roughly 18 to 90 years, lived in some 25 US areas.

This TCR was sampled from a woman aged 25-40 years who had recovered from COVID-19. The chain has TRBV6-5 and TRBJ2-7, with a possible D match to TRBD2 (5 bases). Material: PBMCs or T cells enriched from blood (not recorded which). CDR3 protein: CASSYAGAYEQYF. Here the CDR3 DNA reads TGTGCCAGCAGTTATGCGGGTGCCTACGAGCAGTACTTC.